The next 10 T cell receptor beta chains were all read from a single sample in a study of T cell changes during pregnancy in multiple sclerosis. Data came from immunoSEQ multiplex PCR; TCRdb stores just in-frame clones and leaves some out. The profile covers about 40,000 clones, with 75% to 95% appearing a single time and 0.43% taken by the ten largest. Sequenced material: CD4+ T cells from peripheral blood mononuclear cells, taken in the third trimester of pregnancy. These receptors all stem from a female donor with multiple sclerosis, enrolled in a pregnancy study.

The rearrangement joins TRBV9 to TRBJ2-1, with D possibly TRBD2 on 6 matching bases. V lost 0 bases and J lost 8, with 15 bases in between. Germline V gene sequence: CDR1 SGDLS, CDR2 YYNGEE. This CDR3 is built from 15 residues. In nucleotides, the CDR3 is TGTGCCAGCAGCGTAGCGGGGACTCTTATCGATGAGCAGTTCTTC. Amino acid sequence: CASSVAGTLIDEQFF.

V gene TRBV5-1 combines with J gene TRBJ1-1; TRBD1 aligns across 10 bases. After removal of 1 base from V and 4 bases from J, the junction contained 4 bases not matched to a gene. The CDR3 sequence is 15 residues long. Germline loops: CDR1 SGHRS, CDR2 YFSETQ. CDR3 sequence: CASSLYGDRGTEAFF. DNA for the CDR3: TGCGCCAGCAGCTTGTATGGGGACAGGGGCACTGAAGCTTTCTTT.

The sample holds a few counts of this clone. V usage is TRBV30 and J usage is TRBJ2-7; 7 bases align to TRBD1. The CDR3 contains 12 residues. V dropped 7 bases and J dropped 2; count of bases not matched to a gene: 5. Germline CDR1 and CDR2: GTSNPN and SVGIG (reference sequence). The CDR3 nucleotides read TGTGCCTCGCAAGGACAGGCCTACGAGCAGTACTTC. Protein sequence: CASQGQAYEQYF. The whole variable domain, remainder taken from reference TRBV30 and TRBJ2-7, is SQTIHQWPATLVQPVGSPLSLECTVEGTSNPNLYWYRQAAGRGLQLLFYSVGIGQISSEVPQNLSASRPQDRQFILSSKKLLLSDSGFYLCASQGQAYEQYFGPGTRLTVT.

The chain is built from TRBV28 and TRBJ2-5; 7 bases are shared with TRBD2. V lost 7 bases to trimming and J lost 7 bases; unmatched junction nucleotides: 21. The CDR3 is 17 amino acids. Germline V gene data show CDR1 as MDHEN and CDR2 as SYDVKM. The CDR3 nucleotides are TGTGCCAGCACCCACCAGGAGCGGGCCCTTCCGGGAGGGACCCAGTACTTC. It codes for CASTHQERALPGGTQYF.

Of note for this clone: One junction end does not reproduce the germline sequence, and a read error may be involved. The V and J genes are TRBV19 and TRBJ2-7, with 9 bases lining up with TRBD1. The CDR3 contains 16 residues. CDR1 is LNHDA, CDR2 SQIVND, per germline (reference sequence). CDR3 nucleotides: TGTACCAGTAGTACCGAAGCCGGGACAGGGTCCTACGAGCAGTACTTC. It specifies CTSSTEAGTGSYEQYF.

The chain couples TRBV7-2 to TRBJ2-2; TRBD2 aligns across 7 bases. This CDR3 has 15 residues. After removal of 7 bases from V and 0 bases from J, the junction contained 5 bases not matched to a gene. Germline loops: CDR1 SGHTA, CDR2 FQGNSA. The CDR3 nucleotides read TGTGCCAGCACCCGGGACTATTCGAACACCGGGGAGCTGTTTTTT. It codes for CASTRDYSNTGELFF.

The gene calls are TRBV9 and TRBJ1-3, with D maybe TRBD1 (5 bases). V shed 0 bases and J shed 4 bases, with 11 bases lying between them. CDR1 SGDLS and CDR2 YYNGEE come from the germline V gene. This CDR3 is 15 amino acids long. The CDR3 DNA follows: TGTGCCAGCAGCGTAGTCGCGGGGGAGGGAAACACCATATATTTT. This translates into CASSVVAGEGNTIYF.

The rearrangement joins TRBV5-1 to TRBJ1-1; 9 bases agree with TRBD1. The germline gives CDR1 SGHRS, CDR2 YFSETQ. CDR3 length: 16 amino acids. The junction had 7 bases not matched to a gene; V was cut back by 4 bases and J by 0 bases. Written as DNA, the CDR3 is TGCGCCAGCAGCCTAGGACAGGGGTATATGAACACTGAAGCTTTCTTT. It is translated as CASSLGQGYMNTEAFF.

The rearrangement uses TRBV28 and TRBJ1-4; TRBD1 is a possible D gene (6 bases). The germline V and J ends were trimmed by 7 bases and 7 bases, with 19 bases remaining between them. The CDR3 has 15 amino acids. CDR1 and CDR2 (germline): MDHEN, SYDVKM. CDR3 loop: CASIGGSGEGEKLFF. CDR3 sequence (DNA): TGTGCCAGCATTGGAGGTTCAGGGGAAGGTGAAAAACTGTTTTTT.

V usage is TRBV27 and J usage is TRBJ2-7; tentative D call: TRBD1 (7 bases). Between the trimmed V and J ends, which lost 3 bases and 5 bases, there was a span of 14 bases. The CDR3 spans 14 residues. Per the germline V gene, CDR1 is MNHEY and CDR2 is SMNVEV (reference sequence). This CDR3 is CASSLGRGAHEQYF. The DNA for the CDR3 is TGTGCCAGCAGTTTGGGCAGGGGGGCCCACGAGCAGTACTTC.